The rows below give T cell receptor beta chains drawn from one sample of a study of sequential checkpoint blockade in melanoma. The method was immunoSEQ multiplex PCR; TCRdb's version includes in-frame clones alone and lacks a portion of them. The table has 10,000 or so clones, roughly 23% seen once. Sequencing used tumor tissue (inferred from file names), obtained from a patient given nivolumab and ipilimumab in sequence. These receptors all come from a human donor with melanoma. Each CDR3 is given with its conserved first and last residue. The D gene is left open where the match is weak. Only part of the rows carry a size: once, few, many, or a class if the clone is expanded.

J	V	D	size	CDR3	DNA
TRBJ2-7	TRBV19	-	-	CASSISLWGFSYEQYF	TGTGCCAGTAGTATTTCTCTATGGGGGTTTTCCTACGAGCAGTACTTC
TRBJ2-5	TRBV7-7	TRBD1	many	CASSSYIGGTGGETQYF	TGTGCCAGCAGCTCCTACATTGGGGGAACAGGGGGAGAGACCCAGTACTTC
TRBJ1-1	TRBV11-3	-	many	CASSLEGGFRTEAFF	TGTGCCAGCAGCTTAGAAGGGGGGTTCAGGACTGAAGCTTTCTTT
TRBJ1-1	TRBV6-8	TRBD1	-	CAISVSGQPVNTEAFF	TGTGCCATCAGTGTATCGGGACAGCCCGTGAACACTGAAGCTTTCTTT
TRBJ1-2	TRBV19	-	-	CASSIASERIYGYTF	TGTGCCAGTAGTATAGCGTCCGAGCGGATCTATGGCTACACCTTC
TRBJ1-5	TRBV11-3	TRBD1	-	CASSTQGQDGQPQHF	TGTGCCAGCAGCACCCAGGGACAGGACGGTCAGCCCCAGCATTTT
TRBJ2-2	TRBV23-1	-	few	CASSQGSYLIGTGELFF	TGCGCCAGCAGCCAAGGAAGCTACCTCATTGGAACCGGGGAGCTGTTTTTT
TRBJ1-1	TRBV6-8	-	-	CATLPGLGFVPRAFF	TGTGCCACTCTCCCGGGACTGGGGTTTGTTCCTAGGGCTTTCTTT
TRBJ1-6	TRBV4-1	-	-	CASSQARDFSYNSPLHF	TGCGCCAGCAGCCAAGCCAGGGACTTCTCCTATAATTCACCCCTCCACTTT
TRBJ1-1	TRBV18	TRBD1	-	CASAGGQAEAFF	TGTGCCAGCGCCGGAGGACAGGCTGAAGCTTTCTTT
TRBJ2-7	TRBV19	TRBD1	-	CASSGTGTYEQYF	TGTGCCAGTAGTGGGACAGGGACCTACGAGCAGTACTTC
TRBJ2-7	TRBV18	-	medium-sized	CASSVLKTSYEQYF	TGTGCCAGCTCAGTACTAAAGACCTCTTACGAGCAGTACTTC
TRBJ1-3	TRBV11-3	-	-	CASTYQGTTSSGNTIYF	TGTGCCAGCACCTATCAGGGGACAACCAGCTCTGGAAACACCATATATTTT
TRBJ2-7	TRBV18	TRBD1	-	CASSATGDEQYF	TGTGCCAGCTCAGCGACAGGGGACGAGCAGTACTTC
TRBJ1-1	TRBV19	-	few	CASTLQGGRTEAFF	TGTGCCAGTACCTTACAGGGTGGACGGACTGAAGCTTTCTTT
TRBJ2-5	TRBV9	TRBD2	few	CASPTLAGGRETQYF	TGTGCCAGCCCTACACTAGCGGGGGGGCGGGAGACCCAGTACTTC
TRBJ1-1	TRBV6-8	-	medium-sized	CASSDQVDSGYAFF	TGTGCCAGCAGTGATCAGGTTGACAGTGGATACGCTTTCTTT
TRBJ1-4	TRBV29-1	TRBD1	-	CSVGYRGSEKLFF	TGCAGCGTTGGGTACAGGGGGTCGGAAAAACTGTTTTTT
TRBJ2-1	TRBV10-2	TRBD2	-	CASSEIAGGRNEQFF	TGCGCCAGCAGTGAGATAGCGGGGGGGCGCAATGAGCAGTTCTTC
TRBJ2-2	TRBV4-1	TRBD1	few	CASRAGGSPTGELFF	TGCGCCAGCAGGGCAGGGGGTAGTCCCACCGGGGAGCTGTTTTTT
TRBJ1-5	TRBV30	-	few	CAWSAEGNQPQHF	TGTGCCTGGAGTGCGGAGGGCAATCAGCCCCAGCATTTT
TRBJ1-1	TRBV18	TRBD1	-	CASSPAGQRSRAEAFF	TGTGCCAGCTCACCAGCGGGACAGCGCTCTAGGGCTGAAGCTTTCTTT
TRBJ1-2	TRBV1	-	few	CASSQDWVFPYGYTF	TGCGCCAGCAGCCAAGATTGGGTTTTTCCCTATGGCTACACCTTC
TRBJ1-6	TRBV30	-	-	CAFQKRGPYNSPLHF	TGTGCCTTCCAGAAAAGGGGCCCATATAATTCACCCCTCCACTTT
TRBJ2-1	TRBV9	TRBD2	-	CASSVAGGNNEQFF	TGTGCCAGCAGCGTAGCGGGGGGAAACAATGAGCAGTTCTTC
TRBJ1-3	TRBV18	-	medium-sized	CASSPRADTIYF	TGTGCCAGCTCACCACGTGCGGACACCATATATTTT
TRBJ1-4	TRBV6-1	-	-	CASSEARGGVEKLFF	TGTGCCAGCAGTGAAGCGCGAGGAGGTGTCGAAAAACTGTTTTTT
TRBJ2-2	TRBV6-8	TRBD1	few	CASRHRQGRTGELFF	TGTGCCAGCAGACACCGACAGGGAAGGACCGGGGAGCTGTTTTTT
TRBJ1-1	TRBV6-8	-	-	CASNGGVDTEAFF	TGTGCCAGCAATGGAGGGGTTGACACTGAAGCTTTCTTT
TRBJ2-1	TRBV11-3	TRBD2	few	CASSPLAEAYNEQFF	TGTGCCAGCAGCCCACTAGCGGAGGCCTACAATGAGCAGTTCTTC
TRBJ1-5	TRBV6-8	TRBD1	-	CASSYQGARGNQPQHF	TGTGCCAGCAGTTACCAGGGGGCGAGAGGCAATCAGCCCCAGCATTTT
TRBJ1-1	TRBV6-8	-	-	CASSNQGRGNTEAFF	TGTGCCAGCAGTAATCAGGGACGGGGGAACACTGAAGCTTTCTTT
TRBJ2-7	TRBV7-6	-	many	CASSLAWDINYEQYF	TGTGCCAGCAGCTTAGCGTGGGACATCAACTACGAGCAGTACTTC